This paragraph covers one T cell receptor beta chain sequence. The sample comes from a study of OX40 agonist ivuxolimab in advanced cancers. Study at large: Patients receiving dose escalation had hepatocellular carcinoma, melanoma, renal cell or head and neck cancer.

Trimming removed 1 base at V and 3 bases at J, with 8 bases between. Germline-derived CDR1 and CDR2 are SGHDT and YYEEEE. The CDR3 runs to 13 residues. Profiled with immunoSEQ multiplex PCR; TCRdb holds only in-frame clones, not every one. The sample records approximately 70,000 clones, approximately 90% being singletons. The specimen comprised CD4+ or CD8+ T cells sorted from blood, sampled in a trial of the OX40 agonist ivuxolimab. The sequence derives from an adult with an advanced solid tumor such as melanoma, head and neck, liver or kidney cancer. The rearrangement uses TRBV5-6 and TRBJ2-7, with D possibly being TRBD2 (6 bases). The CDR3 here is CASSLTSFYEQYF. Written as DNA, the CDR3 is TGTGCCAGCAGCTTGACTAGCTTCTACGAGCAGTACTTC. Combining the CDR3 with reference TRBV5-6 and TRBJ2-7 gives the whole variable domain DAGVTQSPTHLIKTRGQQVTLRCSPKSGHDTVSWYQQALGQGPQFIFQYYEEEERQRGNFPDRFSGHQFPNYSSELNVNALLLGDSALYLCASSLTSFYEQYFGPGTRLTVT.